The clone carrying this T cell receptor (beta chain) has more than one count but fewer than ten. Its antigen remains unknown. These data originate in a study of T cells in Graves' hyperthyroidism and ophthalmopathy. Study-wide points: For ophthalmopathy, model prediction preceded onset by a median approximately 6 months. Blood also showed most of the thyroid clonotypes that were expanded above 0.001. The authors' 13 V-J model separated ophthalmopathy from stable hyperthyroidism.

This CDR3 spans 15 amino acids. Germline-derived CDR1 and CDR2 are DFQATT and SNEGSKA (reference sequence). V gave up 0 bases and J gave up 4 bases, with 15 bases separating them. The TCR beta CDR3 regions underwent amplification using RNA transcripts as the source. In the first-round RT-PCR of the TCR CDR3, the HTBI primer set was used. From the multiplex PCR reads, TCRdb called clonotypes with MiXCR, one entry per CDR3 protein. The table shows about 840,000 distinct CDR3 sequences, with 35% to 45% occurring only once. The sample taken for sequencing was blood. This chain links TRBV20-1 with TRBJ1-1, with a possible D match to TRBD1 (6 bases). The clonotype comes from a man younger than 30 with Graves' hyperthyroidism. The CDR3: CSARDPGQRATEAFF. CDR3 sequence (DNA): TGCAGTGCTAGAGACCCCGGACAGCGAGCCACTGAAGCTTTCTTT.